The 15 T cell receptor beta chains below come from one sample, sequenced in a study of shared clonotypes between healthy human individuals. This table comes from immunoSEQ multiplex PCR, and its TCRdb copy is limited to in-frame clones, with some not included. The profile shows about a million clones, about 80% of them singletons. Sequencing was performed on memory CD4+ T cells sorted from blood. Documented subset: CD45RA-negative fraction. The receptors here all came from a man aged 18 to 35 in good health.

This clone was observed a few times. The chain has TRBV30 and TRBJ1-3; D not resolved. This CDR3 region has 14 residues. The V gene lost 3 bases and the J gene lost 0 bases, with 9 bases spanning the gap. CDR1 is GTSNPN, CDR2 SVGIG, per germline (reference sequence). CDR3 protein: CAWRVEGSGNTIYF. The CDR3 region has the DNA TGTGCCTGGAGGGTTGAGGGCTCTGGAAACACCATATATTTT.

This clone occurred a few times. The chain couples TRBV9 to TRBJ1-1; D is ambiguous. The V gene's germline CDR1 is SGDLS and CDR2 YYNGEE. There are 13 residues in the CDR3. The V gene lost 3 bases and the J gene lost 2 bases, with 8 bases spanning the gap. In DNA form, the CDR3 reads TGTGCCAGCAGCGGTACAGTTAACACTGAAGCTTTCTTT. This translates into CASSGTVNTEAFF.

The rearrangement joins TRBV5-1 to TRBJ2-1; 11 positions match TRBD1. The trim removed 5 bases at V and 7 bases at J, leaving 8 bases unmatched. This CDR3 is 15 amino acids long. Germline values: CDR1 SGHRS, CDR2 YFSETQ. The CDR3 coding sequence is TGCGCCAGCAGACGAGGACAGGGGGCGACGAATGAGCAGTTCTTC. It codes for CASRRGQGATNEQFF.

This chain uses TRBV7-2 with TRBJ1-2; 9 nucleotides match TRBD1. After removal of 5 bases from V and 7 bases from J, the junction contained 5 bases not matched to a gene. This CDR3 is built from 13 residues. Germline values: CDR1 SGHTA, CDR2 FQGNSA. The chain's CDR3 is CASSRTGGPGYTF. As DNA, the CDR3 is TGTGCCAGCAGCCGTACAGGGGGCCCTGGCTACACCTTC. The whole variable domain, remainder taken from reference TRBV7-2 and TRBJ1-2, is GAGVSQSPSNKVTEKGKDVELRCDPISGHTALYWYRQSLGQGLEFLIYFQGNSAPDKSGLPSDRFSAERTGGSVSTLTIQRTQQEDSAVYLCASSRTGGPGYTFGSGTRLTVV.

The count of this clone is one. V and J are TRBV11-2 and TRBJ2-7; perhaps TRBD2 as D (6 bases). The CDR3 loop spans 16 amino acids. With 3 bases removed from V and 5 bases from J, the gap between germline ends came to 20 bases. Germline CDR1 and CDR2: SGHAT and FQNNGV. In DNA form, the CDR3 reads TGTGCCAGCAGCTTGTCCGGGACTCACCTCCTCAACGAGCAGTACTTC. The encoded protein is CASSLSGTHLLNEQYF.

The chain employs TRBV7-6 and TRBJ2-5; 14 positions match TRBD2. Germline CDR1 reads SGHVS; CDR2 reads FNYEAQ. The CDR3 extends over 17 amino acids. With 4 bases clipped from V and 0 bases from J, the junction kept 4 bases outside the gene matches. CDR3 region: CASSSGLAGVYQETQYF. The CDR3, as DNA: TGTGCCAGCAGCTCGGGACTAGCGGGGGTGTACCAAGAGACCCAGTACTTC.

The CDR3 spells CASSERQGTEQFF. CDR3 bases: TGTGCCAGCAGCGAAAGACAGGGGACTGAGCAGTTCTTC. The rearrangement links TRBV7-2 to TRBJ2-1; TRBD1 matches 8 bases. J lost 9 bases, V lost 5 bases, and 6 bases had no gene match. There are 13 residues in the CDR3. Germline lookup yields CDR1 SGHTA and CDR2 FQGNSA. The full variable domain, completed using reference TRBV7-2 and TRBJ2-1, is GAGVSQSPSNKVTEKGKDVELRCDPISGHTALYWYRQSLGQGLEFLIYFQGNSAPDKSGLPSDRFSAERTGGSVSTLTIQRTQQEDSAVYLCASSERQGTEQFFGPGTRLTVL.

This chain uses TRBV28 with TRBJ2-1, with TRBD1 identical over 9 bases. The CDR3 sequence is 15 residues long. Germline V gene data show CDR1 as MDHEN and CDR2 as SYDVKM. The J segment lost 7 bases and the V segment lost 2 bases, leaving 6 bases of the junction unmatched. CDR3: CASSLGTGSRNEQFF. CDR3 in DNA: TGTGCCAGCAGTTTAGGGACAGGGAGTCGGAATGAGCAGTTCTTC.

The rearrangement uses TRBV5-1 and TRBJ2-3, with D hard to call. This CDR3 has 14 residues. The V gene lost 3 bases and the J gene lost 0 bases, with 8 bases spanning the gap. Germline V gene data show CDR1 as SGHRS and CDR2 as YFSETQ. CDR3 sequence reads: CASSSTFSTDTQYF. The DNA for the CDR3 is TGCGCCAGCAGCTCGACTTTTAGCACAGATACGCAGTATTTT.

This CDR3 reads CASSPEAHPLNEQFF. In DNA, the CDR3 is TGTGCCAGCAGTCCCGAGGCTCATCCTCTCAACGAGCAGTTCTTC. The gene calls are TRBV6-5 and TRBJ2-1; D is ambiguous. Germline V gene data show CDR1 as MNHEY and CDR2 as SVGAGI. V was clipped by 5 bases and J by 10 bases, with 21 bases between them. This CDR3 region has 15 residues.

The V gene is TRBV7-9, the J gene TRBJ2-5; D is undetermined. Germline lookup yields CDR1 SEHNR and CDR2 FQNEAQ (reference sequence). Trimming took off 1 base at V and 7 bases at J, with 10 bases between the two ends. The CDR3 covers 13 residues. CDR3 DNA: TGTGCCAGCAGCTTAGGAAGGGTCGGGACCCAGTACTTC. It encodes CASSLGRVGTQYF.

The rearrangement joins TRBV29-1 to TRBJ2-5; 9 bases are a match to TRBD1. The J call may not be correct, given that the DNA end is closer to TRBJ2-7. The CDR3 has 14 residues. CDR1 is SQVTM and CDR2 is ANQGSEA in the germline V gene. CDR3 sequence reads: CSASPRTGANEQYF. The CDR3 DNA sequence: TGCAGCGCCTCCCCTAGGACAGGGGCGAACGAGCAGTACTTC.

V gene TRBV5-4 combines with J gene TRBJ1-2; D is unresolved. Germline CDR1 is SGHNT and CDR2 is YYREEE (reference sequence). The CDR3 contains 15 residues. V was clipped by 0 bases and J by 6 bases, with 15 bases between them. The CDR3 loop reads CASSLEAWSVDGYTF. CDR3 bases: TGTGCCAGCAGCTTGGAAGCGTGGTCGGTGGATGGCTACACCTTC.

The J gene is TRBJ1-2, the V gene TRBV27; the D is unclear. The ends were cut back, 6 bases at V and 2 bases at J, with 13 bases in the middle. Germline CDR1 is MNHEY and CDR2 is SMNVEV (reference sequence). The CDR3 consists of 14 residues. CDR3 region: CASRRVDANYGYTF. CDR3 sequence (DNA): TGTGCCAGCAGGCGAGTCGACGCGAACTATGGCTACACCTTC.

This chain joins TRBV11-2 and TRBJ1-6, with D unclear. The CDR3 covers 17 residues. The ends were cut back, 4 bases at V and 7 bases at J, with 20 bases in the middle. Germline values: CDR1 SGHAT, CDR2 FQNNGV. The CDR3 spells CASSSHVRGKVNSPLHF. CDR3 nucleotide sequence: TGTGCCAGCAGCTCACACGTCCGTGGGAAAGTGAATTCACCCCTCCACTTT.